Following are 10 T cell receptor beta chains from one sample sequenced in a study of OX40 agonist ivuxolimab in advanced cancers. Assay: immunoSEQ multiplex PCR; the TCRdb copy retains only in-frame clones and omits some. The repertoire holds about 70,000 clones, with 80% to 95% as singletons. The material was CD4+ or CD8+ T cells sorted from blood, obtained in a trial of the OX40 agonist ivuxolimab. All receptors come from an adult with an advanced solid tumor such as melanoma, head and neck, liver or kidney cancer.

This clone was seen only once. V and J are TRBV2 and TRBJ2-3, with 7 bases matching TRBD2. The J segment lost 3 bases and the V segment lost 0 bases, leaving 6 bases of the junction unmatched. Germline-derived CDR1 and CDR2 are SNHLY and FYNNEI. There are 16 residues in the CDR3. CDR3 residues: CASSEAGLEFTDTQYF. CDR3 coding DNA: TGTGCCAGCAGTGAAGCCGGACTAGAATTTACAGATACGCAGTATTTT.

The CDR3 protein is CASSPQHVGPSSYNEQFF. In nucleotides, the CDR3 is TGTGCCAGCAGTCCCCAGCACGTGGGGCCAAGCTCCTACAATGAGCAGTTCTTC. The chain recombines TRBV27 with TRBJ2-1; D is possibly TRBD1 (5 bases). This CDR3 is built from 18 residues. V dropped 5 bases and J dropped 0 bases, with 20 bases sitting between them. The germline gives CDR1 MNHEY, CDR2 SMNVEV (reference sequence).

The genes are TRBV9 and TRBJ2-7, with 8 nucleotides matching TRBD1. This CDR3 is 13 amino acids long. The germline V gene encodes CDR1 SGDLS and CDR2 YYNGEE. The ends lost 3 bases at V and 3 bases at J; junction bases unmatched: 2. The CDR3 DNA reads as TGTGCCAGCAGCGATGGACAGGGCTACGAGCAGTACTTC. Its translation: CASSDGQGYEQYF.

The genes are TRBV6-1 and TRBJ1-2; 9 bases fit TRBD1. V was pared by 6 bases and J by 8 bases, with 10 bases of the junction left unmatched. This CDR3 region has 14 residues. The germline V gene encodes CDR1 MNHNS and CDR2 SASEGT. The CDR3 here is CASRGGQGLGGYTF. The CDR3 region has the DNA TGTGCCAGCAGAGGGGGACAGGGCCTCGGGGGCTACACCTTC.

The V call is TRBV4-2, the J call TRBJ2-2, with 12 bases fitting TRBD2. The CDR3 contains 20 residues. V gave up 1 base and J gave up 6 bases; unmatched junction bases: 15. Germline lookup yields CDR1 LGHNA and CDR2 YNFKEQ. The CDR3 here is CASSQGSVLAGGRGAGELFF. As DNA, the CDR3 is TGTGCCAGCAGCCAAGGGTCCGTACTAGCGGGGGGTCGAGGCGCCGGGGAGCTGTTTTTT.

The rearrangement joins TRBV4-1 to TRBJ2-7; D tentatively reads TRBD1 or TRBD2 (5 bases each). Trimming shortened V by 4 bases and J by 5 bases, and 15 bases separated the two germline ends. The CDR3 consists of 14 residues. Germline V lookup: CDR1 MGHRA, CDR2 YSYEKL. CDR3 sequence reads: CASSPVQGVHEQYF. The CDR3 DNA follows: TGCGCCAGCAGCCCAGTTCAGGGAGTCCACGAGCAGTACTTC.

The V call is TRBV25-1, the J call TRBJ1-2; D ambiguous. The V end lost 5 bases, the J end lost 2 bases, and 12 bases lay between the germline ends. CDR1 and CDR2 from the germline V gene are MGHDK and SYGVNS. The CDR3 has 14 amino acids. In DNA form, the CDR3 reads TGTGCCAGCAGTTGGTCAGCGGCGAACTATGGCTACACCTTC. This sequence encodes CASSWSAANYGYTF.

The CDR3 DNA reads TGTGCCAGCAGCCCCGACAATGAGCAGTTCTTC. Translated, it gives CASSPDNEQFF. This sequence joins TRBV9 and TRBJ2-1; D is unclear. From germline, CDR1 is SGDLS and CDR2 YYNGEE. Trimming cost V 4 bases and J 5 bases, with 4 bases left between them. CDR3 length: 11 amino acids. The variable domain in full, with the rest retrieved from reference TRBV9 and TRBJ2-1, is DSGVTQTPKHLITATGQRVTLRCSPRSGDLSVYWYQQSLDQGLQFLIQYYNGEERAKGNILERFSAQQFPDLHSELNLSSLELGDSALYFCASSPDNEQFFGPGTRLTVL.

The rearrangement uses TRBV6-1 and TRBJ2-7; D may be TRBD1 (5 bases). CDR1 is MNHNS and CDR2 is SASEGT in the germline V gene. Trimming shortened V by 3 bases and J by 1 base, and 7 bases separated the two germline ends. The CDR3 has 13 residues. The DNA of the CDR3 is TGTGCCAGCAGTGACCCAGGGTCCTACGAGCAGTACTTC. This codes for CASSDPGSYEQYF.

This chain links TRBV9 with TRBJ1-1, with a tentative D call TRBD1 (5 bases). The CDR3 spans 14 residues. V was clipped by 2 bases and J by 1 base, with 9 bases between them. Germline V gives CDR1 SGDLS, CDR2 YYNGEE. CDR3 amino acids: CASSVPTGNTEAFF. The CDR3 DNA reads TGTGCCAGCAGCGTTCCTACAGGGAACACTGAAGCTTTCTTT.